The clone carrying this TCR beta chain was seen ten or more times. Germline CDR1 and CDR2: SGDLS and YYNGEE. The V gene end was trimmed by 0 bases and the J gene end by 4 bases; junction bases not matched to a gene: 3. The CDR3 consists of 15 residues. Authors' processing steps: Nucleated cell number was recorded as an estimate derived from reference gene primer amplification. The protocol was immunoSEQ multiplex PCR, while the TCRdb copy is restricted to in-frame clones and leaves out a portion. V, J and clone size were drawn from that table, and D and trimming were deduced from the DNA. This table holds approximately 210,000 clones, approximately 80% found once. The data belong to a study of blood T cell repertoires in COVID-19. Looking at the study overall: The United States, Italy and Spain provided the acute and convalescent COVID-19 samples. Sources were T cells, B-cell-depleted T cells, or PBMCs; the material itself was cDNA or gDNA.

The J gene is TRBJ2-7, the V gene TRBV9, with 11 bases that match TRBD2. This receptor was obtained from a man aged 25-45 years with active or convalescent COVID-19. The sample was peripheral blood. The CDR3 region is CASSVGLAGGYEQYF. CDR3 sequence (DNA): TGTGCCAGCAGCGTAGGGTTAGCGGGAGGGTACGAGCAGTACTTC. Filled out from reference TRBV9 and TRBJ2-7, the complete variable domain reads DSGVTQTPKHLITATGQRVTLRCSPRSGDLSVYWYQQSLDQGLQFLIQYYNGEERAKGNILERFSAQQFPDLHSELNLSSLELGDSALYFCASSVGLAGGYEQYFGPGTRLTVT.